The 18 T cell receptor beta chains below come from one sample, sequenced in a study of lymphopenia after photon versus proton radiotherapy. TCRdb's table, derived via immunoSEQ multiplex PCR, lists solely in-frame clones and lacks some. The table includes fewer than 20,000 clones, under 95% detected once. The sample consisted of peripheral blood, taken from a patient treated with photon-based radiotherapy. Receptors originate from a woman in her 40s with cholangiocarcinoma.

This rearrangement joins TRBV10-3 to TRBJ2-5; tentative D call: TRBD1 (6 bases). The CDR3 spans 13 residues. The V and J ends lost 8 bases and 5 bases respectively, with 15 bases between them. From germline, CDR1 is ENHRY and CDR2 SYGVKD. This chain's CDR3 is CAIRTVVGETQYF. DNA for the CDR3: TGTGCCATCCGGACAGTTGTGGGGGAGACCCAGTACTTC.

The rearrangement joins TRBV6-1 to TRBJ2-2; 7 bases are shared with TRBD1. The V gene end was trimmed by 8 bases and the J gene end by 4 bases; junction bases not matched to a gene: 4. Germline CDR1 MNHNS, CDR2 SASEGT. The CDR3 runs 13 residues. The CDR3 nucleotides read TGTGCCAGCCAAACAGGGGCCACCGGGGAGCTGTTTTTT. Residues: CASQTGATGELFF.

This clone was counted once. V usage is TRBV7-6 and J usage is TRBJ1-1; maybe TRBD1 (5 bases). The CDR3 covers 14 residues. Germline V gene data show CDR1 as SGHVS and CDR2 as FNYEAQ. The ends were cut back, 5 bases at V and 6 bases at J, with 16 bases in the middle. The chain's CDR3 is CASSPVYGTSEAFF. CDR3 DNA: TGTGCCAGCAGCCCGGTCTATGGGACCTCTGAAGCTTTCTTT.

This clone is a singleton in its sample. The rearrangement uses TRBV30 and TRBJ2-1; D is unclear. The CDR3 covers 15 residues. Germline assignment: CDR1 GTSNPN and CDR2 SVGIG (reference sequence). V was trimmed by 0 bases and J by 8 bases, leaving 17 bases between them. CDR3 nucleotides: TGTGCCTGGAGTGTAGCCTCCCCGATGGTCGATGAGCAGTTCTTC. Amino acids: CAWSVASPMVDEQFF. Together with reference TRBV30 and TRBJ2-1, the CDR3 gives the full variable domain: SQTIHQWPATLVQPVGSPLSLECTVEGTSNPNLYWYRQAAGRGLQLLFYSVGIGQISSEVPQNLSASRPQDRQFILSSKKLLLSDSGFYLCAWSVASPMVDEQFFGPGTRLTVL.

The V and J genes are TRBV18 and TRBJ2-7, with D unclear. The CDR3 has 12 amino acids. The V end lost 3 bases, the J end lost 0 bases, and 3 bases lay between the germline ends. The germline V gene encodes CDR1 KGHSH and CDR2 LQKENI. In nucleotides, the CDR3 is TGTGCCAGCTCACCTAGCTCCTACGAGCAGTACTTC. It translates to CASSPSSYEQYF.

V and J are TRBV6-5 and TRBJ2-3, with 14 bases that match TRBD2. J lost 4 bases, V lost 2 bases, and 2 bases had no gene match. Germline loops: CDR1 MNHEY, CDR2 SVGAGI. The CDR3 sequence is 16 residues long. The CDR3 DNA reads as TGTGCCAGCAGTTACGGGGGACTAGCGGGAGCAGATACGCAGTATTTT. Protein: CASSYGGLAGADTQYF.

CDR3 coding DNA: TGTGCCAGCAGGAGATGTCTCCCCTCTCTCTATCAGCCCCAGCATTTT. The encoded protein is CASRRCLPSLYQPQHF. The chain recombines TRBV7-9 with TRBJ1-5; no clear D gene. The CDR3 contains 16 residues. Trimming shortened V by 6 bases and J by 5 bases, and 20 bases separated the two germline ends. Germline CDR1 and CDR2: SEHNR and FQNEAQ (reference sequence).

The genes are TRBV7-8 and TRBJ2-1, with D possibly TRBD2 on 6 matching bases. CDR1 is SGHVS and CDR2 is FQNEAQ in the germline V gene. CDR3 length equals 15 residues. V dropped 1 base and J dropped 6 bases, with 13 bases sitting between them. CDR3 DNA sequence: TGTGCCAGCAGCTTAGGCGGGACTCCATCCAATGAGCAGTTCTTC. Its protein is CASSLGGTPSNEQFF.

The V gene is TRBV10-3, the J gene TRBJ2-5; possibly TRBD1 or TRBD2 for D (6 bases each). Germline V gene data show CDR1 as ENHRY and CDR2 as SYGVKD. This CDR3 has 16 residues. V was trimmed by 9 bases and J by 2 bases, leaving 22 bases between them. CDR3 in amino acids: CAIGARGRDWQETQYF. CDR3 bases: TGTGCCATAGGCGCCCGGGGGCGGGACTGGCAAGAGACCCAGTACTTC.

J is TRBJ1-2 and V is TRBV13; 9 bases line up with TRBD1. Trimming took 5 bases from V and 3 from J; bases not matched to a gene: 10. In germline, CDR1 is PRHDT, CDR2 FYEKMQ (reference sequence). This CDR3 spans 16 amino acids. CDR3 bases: TGTGCCAGCAGCCCTGGGGCAGGACAGGGGTACTATGGCTACACCTTC. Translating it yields CASSPGAGQGYYGYTF.

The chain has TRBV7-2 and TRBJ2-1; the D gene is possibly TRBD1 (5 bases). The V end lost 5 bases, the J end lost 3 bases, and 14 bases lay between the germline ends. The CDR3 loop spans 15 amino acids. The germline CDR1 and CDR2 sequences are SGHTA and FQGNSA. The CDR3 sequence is CASSPRQSLYNEQFF. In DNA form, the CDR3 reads TGTGCCAGCAGCCCGAGACAGAGCCTCTACAATGAGCAGTTCTTC.

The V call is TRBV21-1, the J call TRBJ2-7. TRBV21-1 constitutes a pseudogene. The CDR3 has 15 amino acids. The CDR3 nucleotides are TGTGCCAGCAGCAAACCCTGCCTTAACTCCTACGAGCAGTACTTC. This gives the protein CASSKPCLNSYEQYF.

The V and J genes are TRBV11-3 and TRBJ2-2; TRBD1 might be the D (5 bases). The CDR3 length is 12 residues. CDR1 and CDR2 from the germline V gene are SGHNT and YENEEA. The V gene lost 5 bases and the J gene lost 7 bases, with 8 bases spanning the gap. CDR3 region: CASSHRGGELFF. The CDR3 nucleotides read TGTGCCAGCAGCCATAGGGGCGGGGAGCTGTTTTTT.

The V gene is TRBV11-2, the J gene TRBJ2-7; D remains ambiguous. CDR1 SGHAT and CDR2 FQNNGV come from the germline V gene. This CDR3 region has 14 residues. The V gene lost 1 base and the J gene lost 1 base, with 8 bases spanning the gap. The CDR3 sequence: CASSLGATSYEQYF. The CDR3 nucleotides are TGTGCCAGCAGCTTAGGAGCTACATCCTACGAGCAGTACTTC.

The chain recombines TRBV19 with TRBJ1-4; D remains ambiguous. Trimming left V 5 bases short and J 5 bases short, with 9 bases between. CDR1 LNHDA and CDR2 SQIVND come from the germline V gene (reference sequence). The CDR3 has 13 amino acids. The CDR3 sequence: CASSADENEKLFF. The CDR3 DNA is TGTGCCAGTAGTGCAGACGAGAATGAAAAACTGTTTTTT. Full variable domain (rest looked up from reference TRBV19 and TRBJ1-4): DGGITQSPKYLFRKEGQNVTLSCEQNLNHDAMYWYRQDPGQGLRLIYYSQIVNDFQKGDIAEGYSVSREKKESFPLTVTSAQKNPTAFYLCASSADENEKLFFGSGTQLSVL.

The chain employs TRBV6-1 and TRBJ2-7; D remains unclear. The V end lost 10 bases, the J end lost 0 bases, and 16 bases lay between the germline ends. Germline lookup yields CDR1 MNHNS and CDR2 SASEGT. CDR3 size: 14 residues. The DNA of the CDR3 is TGTGCCACGGTGACAAGCCTGAGCTCCTACGAGCAGTACTTC. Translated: CATVTSLSSYEQYF.

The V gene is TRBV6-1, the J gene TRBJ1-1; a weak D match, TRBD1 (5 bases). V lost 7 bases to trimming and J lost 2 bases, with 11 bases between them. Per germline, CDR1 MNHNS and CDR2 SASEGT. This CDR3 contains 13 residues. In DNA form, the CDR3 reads TGTGCCAGCATTGGCCAGGGAAACACTGAAGCTTTCTTT. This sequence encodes CASIGQGNTEAFF.

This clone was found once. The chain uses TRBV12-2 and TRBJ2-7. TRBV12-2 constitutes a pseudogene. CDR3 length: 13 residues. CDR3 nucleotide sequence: TGTGCAAGTCGCTTAGCGTGGGGCTACGAGCAGTACTTC. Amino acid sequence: CASRLAWGYEQYF.